Included here is one T cell receptor (beta chain) sequence, with context. The sample originates from a study of blood T cell repertoires in COVID-19. In the study overall: Whether acute or convalescent, the COVID-19 samples came from the United States, Italy and Spain. PBMCs, B-cell-depleted T cells, or T cells were the source of the cDNA or gDNA that made up the material.

J was trimmed by 4 bases and V by 0 bases; bases with no gene match: 1. CDR3 length equals 14 residues. The germline V gene has CDR1 SGHVS and CDR2 FNYEAQ. In the source study's methods: Amplifying reference gene primers gave estimates of nucleated cell counts. Some clones are missing from TCRdb's copy, which holds only in-frame ones; the method was immunoSEQ multiplex PCR. V and J calls and clone size come straight from that table; D and trimming were deduced from the DNA. The table includes more than 95,000 clones, 70% to 75% detected once. Seattle's enrolled individuals joined amid active infection and were then monitored longitudinally.

This clonotype was obtained from an elderly man with COVID-19, enrolled during active disease. The sample consisted of peripheral blood. This sequence joins TRBV7-6 and TRBJ2-3; 7 nucleotides agree with TRBD2. CDR3 sequence: CASSLAAGPDTQYF. The CDR3 region has the DNA TGTGCCAGCAGCTTAGCAGCGGGACCAGATACGCAGTATTTT.